Included here is one TCR beta chain sequence, with context. Its antigen is as yet unknown. 60 Vbeta and 13 Jbeta primers were used in PCR. Repertoires were generated with immunoSEQ multiplex PCR, while TCRdb's copy carries only in-frame clones and drops some. The sample contains about 100,000 clones, over 65% of which appear only once. The CDR3 has 14 residues. With 6 bases clipped from V and 4 bases from J, the junction kept 7 bases outside the gene matches. Germline lookup yields CDR1 MNHEY and CDR2 SMNVEV (reference sequence). This sample is drawn from a study of cytomegalovirus exposure and HLA in healthy donors. Study outcomes and limitations: In a later analysis, across HLA loci, associated TCR counts were highest for DRB1, lowest for HLA-C. Cytomegalovirus status, reportedly, was diagnosed with high specificity and sensitivity by the classifier. Common viral pathogens seemed, in a later analysis, to connect with several of the most significant clusters. Later on, an analysis tied 15,000 to 20,000 TCR beta sequences to HLA alleles at 0.05 false discovery rate.

The material sequenced was PBMCs. The chain joins TRBV27 to TRBJ2-3, with 7 positions matching TRBD1. This receptor was identified in a woman aged 60-75 years in good health and CMV-seronegative. This chain's CDR3 is CASRGEQGADTQYF. Written as DNA, the CDR3 is TGTGCCAGCAGGGGGGAGCAGGGGGCAGATACGCAGTATTTT.